The present entry profiles one TCR beta chain with its context. Its target is unknown. This record comes from a study of monozygotic twins with inflammatory bowel disease. The germline V gene encodes CDR1 SGHRS and CDR2 YFSETQ. This CDR3 region has 15 residues. General observations from the study: Compared with healthy co-twins, IBD patients showed reduced TCRbeta repertoire diversity by inverse Simpson. Especially where disease activity was present, IBD patients had fewer clonotypes in common with others than healthy twins did.

TCRdb re-called the 5' RACE reads; one entry per CDR3 protein, DNA not given. This sample contains about 140,000 distinct CDR3 sequences. This clonotype originated in a human donor with ulcerative colitis or Crohn's disease, or a healthy co-twin of an affected twin (not recorded which). This chain connects TRBV5-1 to TRBJ2-7. The specimen was blood. The CDR3 is CASSLGRWGSYEQYF.